This TCR beta chain was identified during a study of blood T cell repertoires in COVID-19. About the research overall: Whether acute or convalescent, the COVID-19 samples came from the United States, Italy and Spain. PBMCs, B-cell-depleted T cells, or T cells were the source of the cDNA or gDNA that made up the material.

CDR1 and CDR2 from the germline V gene are MNHEY and SMNVEV (reference sequence). The CDR3 has 14 residues. Trimming pared 5 bases from V and 7 bases from J, leaving 15 bases between. TCRdb's table, derived via immunoSEQ multiplex PCR, lists solely in-frame clones and lacks some. This table has 25,000 to 35,000 clones, approximately 91% appearing once. Input material: peripheral blood. This receptor was taken from a human donor with active COVID-19. The donor label of this sample is uncertain. The rearrangement links TRBV27 to TRBJ1-3; maybe TRBD1 (6 bases). The CDR3 DNA sequence: TGTGCCAGCAGTAAGGACAGCAGTTGGAACACCATATATTTT. This codes for CASSKDSSWNTIYF.